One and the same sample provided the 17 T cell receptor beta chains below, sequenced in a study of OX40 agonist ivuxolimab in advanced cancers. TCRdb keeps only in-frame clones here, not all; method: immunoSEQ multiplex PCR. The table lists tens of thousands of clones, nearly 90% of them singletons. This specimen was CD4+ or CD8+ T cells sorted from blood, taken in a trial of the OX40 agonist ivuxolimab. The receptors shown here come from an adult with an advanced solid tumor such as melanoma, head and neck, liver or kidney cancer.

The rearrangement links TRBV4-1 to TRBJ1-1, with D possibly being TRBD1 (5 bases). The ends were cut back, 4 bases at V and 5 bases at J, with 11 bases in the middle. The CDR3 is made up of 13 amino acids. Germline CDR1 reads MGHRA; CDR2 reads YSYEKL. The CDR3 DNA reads TGCGCCAGCAGCCCGGTGGGGGGGACTGAAGCTTTCTTT. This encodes CASSPVGGTEAFF.

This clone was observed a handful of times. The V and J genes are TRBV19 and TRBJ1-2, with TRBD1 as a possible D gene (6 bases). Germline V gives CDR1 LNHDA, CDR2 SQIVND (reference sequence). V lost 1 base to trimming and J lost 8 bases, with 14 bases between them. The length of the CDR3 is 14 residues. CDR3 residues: CASSIAYGGGGYTF. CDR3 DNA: TGTGCCAGTAGTATAGCATATGGGGGCGGCGGCTACACCTTC.

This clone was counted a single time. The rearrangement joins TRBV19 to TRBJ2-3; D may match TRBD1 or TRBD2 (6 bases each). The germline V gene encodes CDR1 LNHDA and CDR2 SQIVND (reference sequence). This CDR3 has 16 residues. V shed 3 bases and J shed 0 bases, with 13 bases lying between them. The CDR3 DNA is TGTGCCAGTAGTATTGGTGGGGGGCCTAGCACAGATACGCAGTATTTT. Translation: CASSIGGGPSTDTQYF.

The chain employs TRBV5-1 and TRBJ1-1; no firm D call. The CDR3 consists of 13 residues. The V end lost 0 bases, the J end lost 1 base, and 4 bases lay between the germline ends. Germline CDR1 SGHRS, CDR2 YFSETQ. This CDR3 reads CASSLGRNTEAFF. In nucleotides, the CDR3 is TGCGCCAGCAGCTTGGGTAGGAACACTGAAGCTTTCTTT. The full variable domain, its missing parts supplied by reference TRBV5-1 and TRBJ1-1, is KAGVTQTPRYLIKTRGQQVTLSCSPISGHRSVSWYQQTPGQGLQFLFEYFSETQRNKGNFPGRFSGRQFSNSRSEMNVSTLELGDSALYLCASSLGRNTEAFFGQGTRLTVV.

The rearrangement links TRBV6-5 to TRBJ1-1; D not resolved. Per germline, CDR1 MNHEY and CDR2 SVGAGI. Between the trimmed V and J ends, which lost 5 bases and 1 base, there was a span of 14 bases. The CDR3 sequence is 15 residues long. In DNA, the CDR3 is TGTGCCAGCAGTCCCACACATGCCACGAACACTGAAGCTTTCTTT. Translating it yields CASSPTHATNTEAFF.

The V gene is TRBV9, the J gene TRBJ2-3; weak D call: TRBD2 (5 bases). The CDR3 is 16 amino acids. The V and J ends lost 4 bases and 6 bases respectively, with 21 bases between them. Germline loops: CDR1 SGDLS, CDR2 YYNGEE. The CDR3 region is CASSLEDGLPGDTQYF. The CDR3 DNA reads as TGTGCCAGCAGCCTGGAGGATGGGCTACCTGGGGATACGCAGTATTTT.

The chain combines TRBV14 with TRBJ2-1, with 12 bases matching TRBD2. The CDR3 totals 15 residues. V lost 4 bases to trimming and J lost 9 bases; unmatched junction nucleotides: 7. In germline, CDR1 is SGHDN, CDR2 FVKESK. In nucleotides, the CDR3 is TGTGCCAGCAGCCGGCAATCTAGCGGGGGGGTTGAGCAGTTCTTC. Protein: CASSRQSSGGVEQFF.

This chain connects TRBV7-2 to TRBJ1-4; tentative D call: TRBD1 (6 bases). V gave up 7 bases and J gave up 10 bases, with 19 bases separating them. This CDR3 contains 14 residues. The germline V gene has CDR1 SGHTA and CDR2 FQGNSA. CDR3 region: CASTSPGGSGKLFF. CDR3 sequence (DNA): TGTGCCAGCACCAGTCCTGGGGGCTCAGGAAAACTGTTTTTT.

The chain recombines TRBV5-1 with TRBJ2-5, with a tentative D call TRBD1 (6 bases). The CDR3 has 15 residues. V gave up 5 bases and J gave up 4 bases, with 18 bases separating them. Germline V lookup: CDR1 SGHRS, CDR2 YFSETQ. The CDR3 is CASRKVGATGETQYF. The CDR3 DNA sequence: TGCGCCAGCAGGAAGGTGGGGGCTACGGGAGAGACCCAGTACTTC.

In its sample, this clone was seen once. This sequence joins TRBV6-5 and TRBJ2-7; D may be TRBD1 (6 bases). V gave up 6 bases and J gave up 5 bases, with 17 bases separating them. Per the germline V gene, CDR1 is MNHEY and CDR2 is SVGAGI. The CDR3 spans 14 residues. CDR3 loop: CASSADWGLNEQYF. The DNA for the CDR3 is TGTGCCAGCAGCGCGGATTGGGGGCTCAACGAGCAGTACTTC.

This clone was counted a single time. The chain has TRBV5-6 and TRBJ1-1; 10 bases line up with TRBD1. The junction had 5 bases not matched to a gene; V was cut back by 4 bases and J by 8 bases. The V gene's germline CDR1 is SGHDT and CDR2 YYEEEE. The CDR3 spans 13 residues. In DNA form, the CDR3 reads TGTGCCAGCAGCCAGGACAGGGGGGGAGAAGCTTTCTTT. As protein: CASSQDRGGEAFF.

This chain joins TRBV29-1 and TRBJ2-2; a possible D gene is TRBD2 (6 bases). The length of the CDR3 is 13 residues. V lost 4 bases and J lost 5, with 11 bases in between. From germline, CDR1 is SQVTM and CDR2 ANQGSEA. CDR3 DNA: TGCAGCGTTGGGAGGGGTGGGACCGGGGAGCTGTTTTTT. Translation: CSVGRGGTGELFF.

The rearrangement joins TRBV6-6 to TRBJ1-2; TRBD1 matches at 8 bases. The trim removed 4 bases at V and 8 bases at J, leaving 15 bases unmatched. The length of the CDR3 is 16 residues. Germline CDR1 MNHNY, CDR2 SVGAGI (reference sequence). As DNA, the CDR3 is TGTGCCAGCAGTTCCTCGACAGGGGAAGGGCTAGGGGGCTACACCTTC. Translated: CASSSSTGEGLGGYTF.

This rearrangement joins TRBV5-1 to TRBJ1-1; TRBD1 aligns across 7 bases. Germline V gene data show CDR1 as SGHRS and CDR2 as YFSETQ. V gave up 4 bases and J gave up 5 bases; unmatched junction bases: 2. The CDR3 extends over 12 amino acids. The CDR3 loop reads CASSRQGTEAFF. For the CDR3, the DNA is TGCGCCAGCAGCCGACAGGGTACTGAAGCTTTCTTT.

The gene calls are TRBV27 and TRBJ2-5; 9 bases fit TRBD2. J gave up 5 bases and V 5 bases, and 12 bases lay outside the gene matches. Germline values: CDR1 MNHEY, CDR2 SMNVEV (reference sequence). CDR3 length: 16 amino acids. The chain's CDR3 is CASSSRVAGVSETQYF. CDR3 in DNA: TGTGCCAGCAGTAGTCGGGTAGCGGGGGTTTCGGAGACCCAGTACTTC.

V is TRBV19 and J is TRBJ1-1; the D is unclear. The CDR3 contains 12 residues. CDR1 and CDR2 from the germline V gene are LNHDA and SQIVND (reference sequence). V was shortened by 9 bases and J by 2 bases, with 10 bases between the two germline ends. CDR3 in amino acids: CARSRGNTEAFF. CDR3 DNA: TGTGCCAGATCTCGAGGTAACACTGAAGCTTTCTTT. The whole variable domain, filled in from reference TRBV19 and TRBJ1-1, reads DGGITQSPKYLFRKEGQNVTLSCEQNLNHDAMYWYRQDPGQGLRLIYYSQIVNDFQKGDIAEGYSVSREKKESFPLTVTSAQKNPTAFYLCARSRGNTEAFFGQGTRLTVV.

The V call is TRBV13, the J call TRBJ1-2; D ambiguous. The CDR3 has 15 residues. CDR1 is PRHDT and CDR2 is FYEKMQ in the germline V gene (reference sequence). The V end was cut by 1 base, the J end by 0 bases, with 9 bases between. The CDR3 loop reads CASSLEAVPNYGYTF. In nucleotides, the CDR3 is TGTGCCAGCAGCTTAGAGGCGGTCCCTAACTATGGCTACACCTTC.